This T cell receptor (beta chain) was profiled in a study of blood T cells in healthy people across ages. Alongside a J-beta primer mix, a sample-barcoded 5' primer served in a second PCR lasting about 7 to 11 cycles. Each cDNA molecule, via a template-switch adaptor with 12 random nucleotides, was tagged. TCRdb itself ran the 5' RACE reads through MiXCR, one entry per CDR3 protein. The sample contains about 570,000 distinct CDR3 sequences, roughly a quarter of which appear only once. This CDR3 is 13 amino acids long. V was clipped by 3 bases and J by 8 bases, with 13 bases between them. Germline V lookup: CDR1 MDHEN, CDR2 SYDVKM. Study results and limitations: With age, beta diversity per million T cells declined roughly linearly, significantly by 40. Higher diversity and more naive CD4+ cells were features of long-lived donors, compared to aged donors.

Concerning this clonotype: Its antigen is undetermined.

Sequenced input: blood. The chain joins TRBV28 to TRBJ1-2; no definite D call. This receptor was obtained from a woman between 65 and 79 years old in good health. The CDR3 region is CASSFGRLGGYTF. The DNA of the CDR3 is TGTGCCAGCAGTTTCGGCAGGCTCGGGGGCTACACCTTC.